The TCR beta chain under discussion was sequenced for a study of T-cell memory formation after mild COVID-19. Whole-study findings and limits: Cross-reactive memory appears to have joined, as suggested by some responding clones showing up in pre-infection memory.

MiXCR was run by TCRdb on the 5' RACE reads, yielding one entry per CDR3 protein. The sample shows 80,000 to 90,000 distinct CDR3 sequences, roughly 25% of them seen only once. V lost 7 bases to trimming and J lost 2 bases, with 11 bases between them. CDR1 and CDR2 from the germline V gene are MNHEY and SVGAGI. This CDR3 is 13 amino acids long. Notes on this clonotype: Its specificity is not known.

Source material: PBMCs or a T cell subset sorted from them (not recorded which). This chain uses TRBV6-5 with TRBJ1-1; tentative D call: TRBD1 (6 bases). The sequence came from a man between 18 and 35 years old who had mild COVID-19 (a few samples of this study predate the infection). Cell type and time point are not known. The CDR3 region has the DNA TGTGCCAGCAAACTACAGGGCAACACTGAAGCTTTCTTT. Its translation is CASKLQGNTEAFF.